A selection of T cell receptor beta chains follows, all from one sample in a study of lymphopenia after photon versus proton radiotherapy. Profiled with immunoSEQ multiplex PCR; TCRdb holds only in-frame clones, not every one. In the table there are around 24,000 clones, around 83% of which are singletons. This specimen consisted of peripheral blood, obtained from a patient treated with photon-based radiotherapy. All receptors derive from a woman aged 45-60 years with pancreatic cancer. The CDR3 runs from the conserved cysteine through the conserved F or W. Fields, in order: J gene, V gene, D gene, clone size, CDR3 protein, CDR3 DNA. D genes are given only for firm matches. The size entry is marked missing in some rows and otherwise reads once, few, many or a size class.

TRBJ2-3 | TRBV10-2 | NA | NA | CASRLSRRGKSTDTQYF | TGCGCCAGCCGCCTTTCCAGGCGCGGGAAGAGCACAGATACGCAGTATTTT
TRBJ2-5 | TRBV6-5 | NA | NA | CASSYLWGPQETQYF | TGTGCCAGCAGTTATTTGTGGGGCCCCCAAGAGACCCAGTACTTC
TRBJ2-3 | TRBV7-3 | NA | NA | CASSLGGVGSTDTQYF | TGTGCCAGCAGCTTAGGTGGGGTCGGCAGCACAGATACGCAGTATTTT
TRBJ2-3 | TRBV28 | TRBD2 | NA | CASSFAGVRVAGDGDTQYF | TGTGCCAGCAGTTTTGCAGGGGTTAGGGTAGCGGGAGATGGAGATACGCAGTATTTT
TRBJ2-7 | TRBV29-1 | NA | NA | CSAVRVGYEQYF | TGCAGCGCCGTCCGGGTGGGATACGAGCAGTACTTC
TRBJ2-5 | TRBV27 | TRBD2 | NA | CASSLGAALTSGSWETQYF | TGTGCCAGCAGTTTAGGGGCGGCACTCACTAGCGGGAGTTGGGAGACCCAGTACTTC
TRBJ2-3 | TRBV7-2 | TRBD2 | once | CASSRLAGGPTDTQYF | TGTGCCAGCAGCCGACTAGCGGGAGGGCCGACAGATACGCAGTATTTT
TRBJ1-3 | TRBV5-4 | NA | NA | CASSLVGGGSGNTIYF | TGTGCCAGCAGCTTGGTAGGGGGGGGCTCTGGAAACACCATATATTTT
TRBJ2-1 | TRBV15 | NA | NA | CATNGWRDRVYNEQFF | TGTGCCACCAATGGATGGCGGGATCGAGTATACAATGAGCAGTTCTTC
TRBJ1-5 | TRBV7-6 | NA | NA | CASSPNDRYSNRPQHF | TGTGCCAGCAGCCCGAATGACAGATATAGCAATCGGCCCCAGCATTTT
TRBJ1-6 | TRBV12-2 | NA | NA | CASRNSPLHF | TGTGCAAGTCGGAATTCACCCCTCCACTTT
TRBJ2-5 | TRBV7-2 | TRBD2 | NA | CASSLGLAGQETQYF | TGTGCCAGCAGCTTAGGACTAGCGGGACAAGAGACCCAGTACTTC
TRBJ2-7 | TRBV7-9 | TRBD1 | NA | CASSARQGVYEQYF | TGTGCCAGCAGCGCCCGACAGGGGGTATACGAGCAGTACTTC
TRBJ1-5 | TRBV6-1 | NA | NA | CASSERRVGNQPQHF | TGTGCCAGCAGTGAGCGGAGGGTAGGTAATCAGCCCCAGCATTTT
TRBJ2-7 | TRBV7-8 | NA | NA | CASSAGRTYEQYF | TGTGCCAGCAGCGCAGGGAGGACTTACGAGCAGTACTTC
TRBJ1-1 | TRBV5-4 | NA | NA | CASSFGQTEAFF | TGTGCCAGCAGCTTTGGGCAGACTGAAGCTTTCTTT
TRBJ2-7 | TRBV6-5 | NA | NA | CASRVRGGVHEQYF | TGTGCCAGCAGAGTTAGGGGGGGGGTCCACGAGCAGTACTTC
TRBJ1-5 | TRBV4-1 | NA | NA | CASSQGPSGLSNQPQHF | TGCGCCAGCAGCCAAGGACCTTCGGGACTTAGCAATCAGCCCCAGCATTTT
TRBJ1-2 | TRBV5-1 | NA | NA | CASSLGEPRGYTF | TGCGCCAGCAGCCTTGGGGAACCCAGAGGCTACACCTTC
TRBJ2-7 | TRBV5-6 | NA | NA | CASSLRVQRAVSSYEQYF | TGTGCCAGCAGCTTGCGGGTCCAACGAGCGGTGAGCTCCTACGAGCAGTACTTC
TRBJ1-3 | TRBV19 | NA | once | CASSIPPGLGNTIYF | TGTGCCAGTAGTATCCCCCCGGGGCTCGGAAACACCATATATTTT
TRBJ2-1 | TRBV6-5 | TRBD2 | NA | CASRRLAGAYNEQFF | TGTGCCAGCAGACGACTAGCGGGAGCCTACAATGAGCAGTTCTTC
TRBJ1-2 | TRBV6-5 | NA | NA | CASSYSDEGIYGYTF | TGTGCCAGCAGTTACTCGGATGAGGGTATCTATGGCTACACCTTC
TRBJ1-4 | TRBV7-2 | TRBD1 | NA | CASSLGQVLNEKLFF | TGTGCCAGCAGCCTGGGACAGGTTCTTAATGAAAAACTGTTTTTT
TRBJ1-1 | TRBV6-5 | NA | NA | CASSKGRINTEAFF | TGTGCCAGCAGTAAGGGACGTATAAACACTGAAGCTTTCTTT
TRBJ2-7 | TRBV7-8 | TRBD1 | NA | CASSLLAGGYEQYF | TGTGCCAGCAGCTTACTCGCAGGGGGTTACGAGCAGTACTTC
TRBJ2-7 | TRBV6-5 | NA | NA | CASSRLDAAYEQYF | TGTGCCAGCAGCCGCCTTGACGCAGCCTACGAGCAGTACTTC
TRBJ1-5 | TRBV6-1 | NA | NA | CASSVEQDVQPQHF | TGTGCCAGCAGTGTAGAACAGGACGTTCAGCCCCAGCATTTT
TRBJ2-1 | TRBV29-1 | NA | NA | CSVAGYLGATAYNEQFF | TGCAGCGTTGCGGGGTACCTTGGCGCGACCGCCTACAATGAGCAGTTCTTC
TRBJ2-5 | TRBV9 | TRBD2 | NA | CASSPSSREGEETQYF | TGTGCCAGCAGCCCGAGTTCGAGGGAGGGAGAAGAGACCCAGTACTTC
TRBJ1-2 | TRBV18 | NA | NA | CASSRSRDPVWGYTF | TGTGCCAGCTCACGTAGCCGGGACCCCGTATGGGGCTACACCTTC
TRBJ2-1 | TRBV7-7 | NA | NA | CASSLAPSQSGEQFF | TGTGCCAGCAGCTTAGCCCCCTCTCAATCGGGTGAGCAGTTCTTC
TRBJ2-1 | TRBV7-2 | TRBD2 | NA | CASSLVPRGRLDEQFF | TGTGCCAGCAGCTTAGTGCCCCGCGGGAGGTTAGATGAGCAGTTCTTC
TRBJ2-7 | TRBV7-2 | TRBD1 | NA | CASRPRQGPYEQYF | TGTGCCAGCAGGCCTAGACAGGGCCCCTACGAGCAGTACTTC
TRBJ2-1 | TRBV19 | NA | NA | CASRMSQGGNEQFF | TGTGCCAGTAGGATGAGCCAGGGCGGCAATGAGCAGTTCTTC
TRBJ1-1 | TRBV18 | TRBD1 | NA | CASSSQGADTEAFF | TGTGCCAGCTCATCTCAGGGGGCGGACACTGAAGCTTTCTTT
TRBJ2-5 | TRBV15 | TRBD2 | NA | CATSREVNSGSSETQYF | TGTGCCACCAGCAGAGAGGTGAATAGCGGGAGCTCAGAGACCCAGTACTTC
TRBJ2-5 | TRBV15 | NA | NA | CATSRNPYSGSQETQYF | TGTGCCACCAGCAGAAACCCCTATAGCGGAAGTCAAGAGACCCAGTACTTC
TRBJ2-1 | TRBV15 | NA | NA | CATSLAGPPDEQFF | TGTGCCACCAGCCTTGCGGGACCCCCAGACGAGCAGTTCTTC
TRBJ2-4 | TRBV19 | NA | NA | CASSYGPRGGGSLAKNIQYF | TGTGCCAGTAGTTACGGCCCCAGGGGAGGGGGCTCACTAGCCAAAAACATTCAGTACTTC
TRBJ2-2 | TRBV9 | NA | NA | CASSVPLGQGRSTGELFF | TGTGCCAGCAGCGTCCCCCTTGGGCAGGGTAGGAGCACCGGGGAGCTGTTTTTT
TRBJ2-7 | TRBV27 | TRBD1 | NA | CASSPKLGQGAVEQYF | TGTGCCAGCAGTCCGAAGTTGGGACAGGGGGCGGTTGAGCAGTACTTC
TRBJ2-7 | TRBV30 | TRBD2 | few | CAWSTSGYEQYF | TGTGCCTGGAGTACTAGCGGTTACGAGCAGTACTTC
TRBJ2-1 | TRBV15 | NA | NA | CATSRDWEDNEQFF | TGTGCCACCAGCAGAGATTGGGAGGACAATGAGCAGTTCTTC
TRBJ1-2 | TRBV21-1 | NA | NA | CASTLQGGHTYGYTF | TGTGCCAGCACACTCCAGGGGGGACATACTTATGGCTACACCTTC
TRBJ1-4 | TRBV27 | NA | NA | CASSPFGASNEKLFF | TGTGCCAGCAGTCCGTTCGGTGCGAGTAATGAAAAACTGTTTTTT
TRBJ1-1 | TRBV15 | NA | NA | CATSERGRNTEAFF | TGTGCCACCAGCGAGAGGGGACGGAACACTGAAGCTTTCTTT
TRBJ2-5 | TRBV29-1 | NA | NA | CSVAGRETQYF | TGCAGCGTTGCGGGCAGGGAGACCCAGTACTTC
TRBJ2-7 | TRBV19 | TRBD2 | NA | CASSVLAGETYEQYF | TGTGCCAGTAGTGTACTCGCGGGGGAAACCTACGAGCAGTACTTC
TRBJ2-5 | TRBV11-2 | TRBD2 | NA | CASSPRGSGRETQYF | TGTGCCAGCAGCCCGCGGGGTAGCGGGAGAGAGACCCAGTACTTC
TRBJ2-7 | TRBV27 | NA | NA | CASSSPGTSDEQYF | TGTGCCAGCAGTTCCCCCGGGACATCGGACGAGCAGTACTTC
TRBJ1-1 | TRBV7-9 | NA | NA | CASSRSDTLNTEAFF | TGTGCCAGCAGCCGCTCGGACACCTTGAACACTGAAGCTTTCTTT
TRBJ2-7 | TRBV7-9 | TRBD2 | NA | CASSLVEGLAAYEQYF | TGTGCCAGCAGCTTAGTCGAGGGGCTAGCGGCCTACGAGCAGTACTTC